Each of the 20 T cell receptor beta chains below was sequenced from the same sample in a study of T cells in Graves' hyperthyroidism and ophthalmopathy. The source material, RNA transcripts, was used to amplify TCR beta CDR3 regions. Researchers ran a first-round RT-PCR on the TCR CDR3 using the HTBI primer set. TCRdb re-derived calls from the multiplex PCR reads in MiXCR, one entry per CDR3 protein. The sample yields 640,000 or so distinct CDR3 sequences, over 12% seen once. Specimen: blood. The receptors originated from a woman aged 40 to 49 with Graves' ophthalmopathy.

DNA of the CDR3: TGTGCCAGCAGTTACTCCGGGACAGGGGGCGGGACTGAAGCTTTCTTT. Protein product: CASSYSGTGGGTEAFF. The V call is TRBV6-2 or TRBV6-3, the J call TRBJ1-1, with TRBD1 matching 12 bases. Germline V lookup: CDR1 MNHEY, CDR2 SVGEGT. The CDR3 contains 16 residues. The ends lost 0 bases at V and 5 bases at J; junction bases unmatched: 4.

This clonotype was counted at least ten times. This chain joins TRBV30 and TRBJ2-7; D is undetermined. V lost 0 bases and J lost 2, with 5 bases in between. CDR3 length: 12 residues. The germline CDR1 and CDR2 sequences are GTSNPN and SVGIG (reference sequence). CDR3 amino acids: CAWSVRTYEQYF. The CDR3 nucleotides are TGTGCCTGGAGTGTACGGACCTACGAGCAGTACTTC.

This clonotype has more than one count but fewer than ten. This chain joins TRBV30 and TRBJ1-1; D not resolved. Trimming cost V 3 bases and J 1 base, with 15 bases left between them. The CDR3 totals 15 residues. Germline assignment: CDR1 GTSNPN and CDR2 SVGIG (reference sequence). The CDR3 DNA follows: TGTGCCTGGAGGGGATCTGAAAGGGCGAACACTGAAGCTTTCTTT. It specifies CAWRGSERANTEAFF. Complete variable domain (other parts from reference TRBV30 and TRBJ1-1): SQTIHQWPATLVQPVGSPLSLECTVEGTSNPNLYWYRQAAGRGLQLLFYSVGIGQISSEVPQNLSASRPQDRQFILSSKKLLLSDSGFYLCAWRGSERANTEAFFGQGTRLTVV.

The chain is built from TRBV11-2 and TRBJ1-3, with a possible D match to TRBD1 (5 bases). The V end lost 2 bases, the J end lost 0 bases, and 17 bases lay between the germline ends. The CDR3 contains 18 residues. In germline, CDR1 is SGHAT, CDR2 FQNNGV. This CDR3 reads CASSLSSAGGISGNTIYF. The CDR3 coding sequence is TGTGCCAGCAGCTTATCTTCCGCGGGGGGGATCTCTGGAAACACCATATATTTT. Full variable domain (missing parts from reference TRBV11-2 and TRBJ1-3): EAGVAQSPRYKIIEKRQSVAFWCNPISGHATLYWYQQILGQGPKLLIQFQNNGVVDDSQLPKDRFSAERLKGVDSTLKIQPAKLEDSAVYLCASSLSSAGGISGNTIYFGEGSWLTVV.

With regard to this clonotype: This may arise from a read error, as a much more abundant clone is one base away. The genes are TRBV25-1 and TRBJ1-1; possibly TRBD1 for D (5 bases). Germline V gene sequence: CDR1 MGHDK, CDR2 SYGVNS. CDR3 length equals 13 residues. The germline V and J ends were trimmed by 10 bases and 0 bases, with 12 bases remaining between them. The CDR3 DNA reads as TGTGCCACCCAGACAGCCATGAACACTGAAGCTTTCTTT. Its translation is CATQTAMNTEAFF.

This clonotype was seen repeatedly, ten times or more. The CDR3, as DNA: TGTGCCATCAGTCAAGGTGCGCTAGCGGGAGGTGGGGAGACCCAGTACTTC. Amino acids: CAISQGALAGGGETQYF. The J gene is TRBJ2-5, the V gene TRBV10-3, with 11 bases that match TRBD2. V shed 5 bases, J shed 5 bases, and the junction held 13 bases outside the gene matches. The length of the CDR3 is 17 residues. Per the germline V gene, CDR1 is ENHRY and CDR2 is SYGVKD.

This clonotype was observed at least ten times. The chain uses TRBV5-5 and TRBJ2-5; D call uncertain. Germline V gene data show CDR1 as SGHKS and CDR2 as YYEKEE (reference sequence). This CDR3 region has 13 residues. V lost 4 bases and J lost 1, with 8 bases in between. CDR3 bases: TGTGCCAGCAGCCTCCTCTTCCAAGAGACCCAGTACTTC. Its translation: CASSLLFQETQYF.

This clonotype was counted ten times or more. This chain joins TRBV29-1 and TRBJ2-7; D gene uncertain. This CDR3 is 12 amino acids long. Germline CDR1 is SQVTM and CDR2 is ANQGSEA. V lost 4 bases and J 0 bases, leaving 7 bases between the germline ends. The DNA for the CDR3 is TGCAGCGTTGGAAGGGACTCCTACGAGCAGTACTTC. The encoded protein is CSVGRDSYEQYF.

CDR3: CASSSPGLAGAAYEQYF. CDR3 coding DNA: TGTGCCAGCAGTAGTCCGGGACTAGCGGGGGCTGCCTACGAGCAGTACTTC. The chain couples TRBV6-1 to TRBJ2-7, with 14 bases that match TRBD2. This CDR3 contains 17 residues. Germline V CDR1 and CDR2: MNHNS, SASEGT. Trimming removed 5 bases from V and 2 bases from J; junction bases left unmatched: 8.

This clonotype was detected many times. The rearrangement joins TRBV10-3 to TRBJ2-5, with 8 nucleotides matching TRBD2. This CDR3 is built from 12 residues. V was pared by 8 bases and J by 4 bases, with 3 bases of the junction left unmatched. In germline, CDR1 is ENHRY, CDR2 SYGVKD. CDR3 sequence (DNA): TGTGCCATCGGGACTAGTCGAGAGACCCAGTACTTC. It yields the protein CAIGTSRETQYF.

This clonotype was counted many times. This CDR3 reads CAISESATINTF. The CDR3 nucleotides read TGTGCCATCAGTGAGTCGGCGACCATCAACACCTTC. This chain uses TRBV10-3 with TRBJ1-2; D unresolved. CDR1 and CDR2 (germline): ENHRY, SYGVKD. Trimming pared 0 bases from V and 12 bases from J, leaving 11 bases between. This CDR3 region has 12 residues.

This clonotype was seen more than once but under ten times. The gene calls are TRBV29-1 and TRBJ2-4; 9 positions match TRBD1. V lost 4 bases and J lost 5; bases outside the gene matches: 3. Per the germline V gene, CDR1 is SQVTM and CDR2 is ANQGSEA. There are 13 residues in the CDR3. The chain's CDR3 is CSVVRDRENIQYF. CDR3 nucleotide sequence: TGCAGCGTTGTGAGGGACAGGGAAAACATTCAGTACTTC. Looking up the rest from reference TRBV29-1 and TRBJ2-4 gives the full variable domain: SAVISQKPSRDICQRGTSLTIQCQVDSQVTMMFWYRQQPGQSLTLIATANQGSEATYESGFVIDKFPISRPNLTFSTLTVSNMSPEDSSIYLCSVVRDRENIQYFGAGTRLSVL.

This clonotype was detected once. The J gene is TRBJ1-5, the V gene TRBV28, with D perhaps TRBD1 (5 bases). The V gene lost 2 bases and the J gene lost 4 bases, with 12 bases spanning the gap. The germline V gene has CDR1 MDHEN and CDR2 SYDVKM. The length of the CDR3 is 15 residues. CDR3 in DNA: TGTGCCAGCAGTTTACGGGGCGGACTGAATCAGCCCCAGCATTTT. This codes for CASSLRGGLNQPQHF.

This clonotype was observed at least ten times. This may arise from a read error, as a much more abundant clone is one base away. The V and J genes are TRBV28 and TRBJ2-7; D is ambiguous. CDR1 MDHEN and CDR2 SYDVKM come from the germline V gene. The CDR3 length is 11 residues. The V end was cut by 7 bases, the J end by 1 base, with 5 bases between. Here the CDR3 reads CASINSYEQYF. As DNA, the CDR3 is TGTGCCAGCATCAATTCCTACGAGCAGTACTTC.

This clonotype was counted at least ten times. V usage is TRBV5-1 and J usage is TRBJ2-1, with D possibly being TRBD1 (5 bases). The CDR3 is 16 residues long. Germline CDR1 SGHRS, CDR2 YFSETQ. V was shortened by 1 base and J by 5 bases, with 16 bases between the two germline ends. The chain's CDR3 is CASSLTGIVANNEQFF. In DNA form, the CDR3 reads TGCGCCAGCAGCTTGACAGGTATAGTCGCAAACAATGAGCAGTTCTTC.

This clonotype was observed at least ten times. The rearrangement uses TRBV28 and TRBJ2-5; D assignment may be TRBD1 or TRBD2 (6 bases each). Trimming cost V 7 bases and J 3 bases, with 15 bases left between them. The germline V gene encodes CDR1 MDHEN and CDR2 SYDVKM. This CDR3 has 14 amino acids. The DNA for the CDR3 is TGTGCCAGCAACTACGGGGGCGCGGAAGAGACCCAGTACTTC. Amino acid sequence: CASNYGGAEETQYF.

V gene TRBV27 combines with J gene TRBJ1-2, with 12 bases matching TRBD1. CDR3 length equals 15 residues. Germline assignment: CDR1 MNHEY and CDR2 SMNVEV (reference sequence). The J segment lost 8 bases and the V segment lost 5 bases, leaving 9 bases of the junction unmatched. CDR3 bases: TGTGCCAGCAGTATACCGGGACAGGGGGCCGAGGGCTACACCTTC. Translating it yields CASSIPGQGAEGYTF.

This clonotype has at least ten counts. This chain connects TRBV28 to TRBJ2-7, with 8 bases matching TRBD1. This CDR3 has 13 amino acids. Germline trimming cut 10 bases from V and 9 bases from J; bases unmatched to any gene: 14. Germline lookup yields CDR1 MDHEN and CDR2 SYDVKM. As DNA, the CDR3 is TGTGCCACCAGACAGGGACAGGCAAACGGGCAGTACTTC. Encoded protein: CATRQGQANGQYF.

At least ten counts were recorded for this clonotype. The chain has TRBV20-1 and TRBJ1-1; 7 nucleotides agree with TRBD1. CDR1 and CDR2 (germline): DFQATT, SNEGSKA (reference sequence). The CDR3 sequence is 13 residues long. Trimming cost V 6 bases and J 1 base; bases outside gene matches: 5. CDR3 protein: CSAKGGRNTEAFF. In DNA, the CDR3 is TGCAGTGCGAAAGGGGGCCGGAACACTGAAGCTTTCTTT.

This clonotype was seen only a few times. V gene TRBV27 combines with J gene TRBJ2-4; no clear D. The length of the CDR3 is 14 residues. V lost 5 bases and J lost 7, with 15 bases in between. Germline CDR1 reads MNHEY; CDR2 reads SMNVEV (reference sequence). CDR3 region: CASSTIRGGNIQYF. The CDR3 DNA is TGTGCCAGCAGTACGATCCGAGGCGGCAACATTCAGTACTTC.